Listed below are T cell receptor beta chains from one sample, sequenced in a study of spatial heterogeneity in lung cancer. TCRdb called the 5' RACE reads again in MiXCR, with one record for every CDR3 protein. The top ten hold roughly an eighth of the sample, which has 20,000 to 25,000 distinct CDR3 sequences, about 7% seen once. The source was PBMCs, collected at surgery. These TCRs come from a male donor with early-stage non-small cell lung cancer. The conserved cysteine and the conserved F or W are not part of the CDR3 here. Each record gives: D gene, J gene, V gene, CDR3 protein. A D gene is named only where the DNA matches it firmly.

TRBD1 | TRBJ1-5 | TRBV3-1 | ASSQDPPTGGQPQH
TRBD1 | TRBJ2-5 | TRBV7-2 | ASSERQGQGQTQY
TRBD2 | TRBJ2-7 | TRBV18 | ASSPPSSGFYEQY
TRBD2 | TRBJ2-3 | TRBV27 | ASSPFTGTSGRDTQY
TRBD1 | TRBJ2-7 | TRBV27 | ASSTRDRGSYEQY
NA | TRBJ1-2 | TRBV15 | ATSRDGLQLGYGYT
NA | TRBJ2-7 | TRBV3-1 | ASSQKGSRQY
TRBD2 | TRBJ2-1 | TRBV5-6 | ASSLDAGTRMHNEQF
NA | TRBJ1-2 | TRBV28 | ASSSGLTDFYGYT
NA | TRBJ2-3 | TRBV20-1 | SASPKDTQY
NA | TRBJ1-2 | TRBV5-5 | ASSSGFWEAVGYT
NA | TRBJ2-6 | TRBV9 | ASSVVSGANVLT
NA | TRBJ2-5 | TRBV11-2 | ASSFTRRETQY
TRBD2 | TRBJ2-1 | TRBV29-1 | SVRAGNRLNEQF
NA | TRBJ2-7 | TRBV6-5 | ASSPGAYEQY
NA | TRBJ2-7 | TRBV5-1 | ASAWAGSDEQY
TRBD1 | TRBJ1-2 | TRBV12-3/TRBV12-4 | ASRGQANYGYT
TRBD1 | TRBJ1-5 | TRBV7-3 | ASSPTRHRGNRLNQPQH
NA | TRBJ1-1 | TRBV12-3/TRBV12-4 | ASSLGGATEAF
TRBD1 | TRBJ1-2 | TRBV11-2 | ASSPGQGANYGYT
NA | TRBJ1-5 | TRBV20-1 | SGGRINQPQH
NA | TRBJ1-4 | TRBV18 | ASSPPNEKLF
NA | TRBJ2-3 | TRBV20-1 | SASVSGGPRSTQY
TRBD2 | TRBJ2-3 | TRBV28 | ASSLSRGGRGADTQY
NA | TRBJ2-5 | TRBV28 | ASRVGLAAQETQY
TRBD2 | TRBJ2-1 | TRBV2 | ASSGLAGVYNEQF
TRBD2 | TRBJ2-7 | TRBV7-9 | ASSPGRSTYEQY
NA | TRBJ1-2 | TRBV4-2 | ASSPRDVAYGYT
NA | TRBJ2-5 | TRBV4-1 | ASSQVPGVGTQY
TRBD2 | TRBJ2-2 | TRBV7-2 | ASSLAGLGDFTGELF
NA | TRBJ2-5 | TRBV18 | ASSPQARETQY
NA | TRBJ2-5 | TRBV12-3/TRBV12-4 | ASSFGRQETQY
NA | TRBJ1-1 | TRBV19 | ASIPDSNTEAF
NA | TRBJ2-1 | TRBV10-3 | AISVAFSYNEQF
NA | TRBJ2-2 | TRBV28 | ASSLWVQMNTGELF
TRBD1 | TRBJ2-1 | TRBV11-2 | ASNSPDRGIDEQF
NA | TRBJ2-1 | TRBV5-1 | ASSLLSGDNEQF
NA | TRBJ2-5 | TRBV7-8 | ASSELQGALETQY
NA | TRBJ1-5 | TRBV5-4 | ASSFGQGRNNQPQH
TRBD2 | TRBJ2-3 | TRBV5-4 | ASSRDRLAGLGTDTQY